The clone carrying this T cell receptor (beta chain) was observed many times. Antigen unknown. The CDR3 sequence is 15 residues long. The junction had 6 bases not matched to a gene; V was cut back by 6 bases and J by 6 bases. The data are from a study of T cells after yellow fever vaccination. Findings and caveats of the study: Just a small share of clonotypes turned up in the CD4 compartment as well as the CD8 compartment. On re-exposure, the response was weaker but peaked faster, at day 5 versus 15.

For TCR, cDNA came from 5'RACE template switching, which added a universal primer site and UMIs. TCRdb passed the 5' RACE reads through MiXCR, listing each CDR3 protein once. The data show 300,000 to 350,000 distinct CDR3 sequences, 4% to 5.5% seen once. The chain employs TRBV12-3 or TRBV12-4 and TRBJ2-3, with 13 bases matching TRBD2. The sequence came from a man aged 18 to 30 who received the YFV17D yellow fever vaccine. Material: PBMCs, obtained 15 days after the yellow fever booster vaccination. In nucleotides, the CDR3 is TGTGCCAGCAGCGGGACTAGCGGGGTCTTGGATACGCAGTATTTT. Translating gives CASSGTSGVLDTQYF.